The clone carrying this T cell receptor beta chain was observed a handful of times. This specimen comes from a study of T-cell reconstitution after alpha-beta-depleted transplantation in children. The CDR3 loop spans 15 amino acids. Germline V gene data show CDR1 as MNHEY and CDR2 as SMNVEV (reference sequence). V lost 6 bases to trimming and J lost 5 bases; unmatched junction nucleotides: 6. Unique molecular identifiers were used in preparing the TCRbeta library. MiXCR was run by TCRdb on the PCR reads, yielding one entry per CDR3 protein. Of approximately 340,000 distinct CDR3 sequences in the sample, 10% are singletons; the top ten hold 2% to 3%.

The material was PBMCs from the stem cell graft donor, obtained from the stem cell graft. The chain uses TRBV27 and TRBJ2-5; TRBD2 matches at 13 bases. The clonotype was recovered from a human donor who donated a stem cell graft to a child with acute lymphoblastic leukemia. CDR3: CASRRTSGGIETQYF. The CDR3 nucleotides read TGTGCCAGCAGGCGGACTAGCGGGGGAATCGAGACCCAGTACTTC.